The source of this T cell receptor beta chain is a study of blood T cells in healthy people across ages. The length of the CDR3 is 14 residues. Germline values: CDR1 SGHRS, CDR2 YFSETQ. A word on this clonotype: Its target is unknown. Relative to the germline gene, one junction end is altered; a read error may explain this.

A minimum of 5 micrograms of total RNA was extracted per sample. A second PCR of roughly 6 to 12 cycles used a sample-barcoded 5' primer and a J-beta primer mix. TCRdb re-called the 5' RACE reads through MiXCR, storing one row per CDR3 protein. This sample has hundreds of thousands of distinct CDR3 sequences, with about 30% found just once. Broader study findings: Diversity estimated from one million T cells was considered an underestimate.

Sequenced material: blood. The clonotype was recovered from a woman of 80 years or more in good health. This rearrangement joins TRBV5-1 to TRBJ1-1; 9 bases agree with TRBD1. The CDR3 DNA reads as TGCGCCAGCAGTCGACAGGGGGGGAACAGTGAAGCTTTCTTT. Its translation: CASSRQGGNSEAFF. Complete variable domain (other parts from reference TRBV5-1 and TRBJ1-1): KAGVTQTPRYLIKTRGQQVTLSCSPISGHRSVSWYQQTPGQGLQFLFEYFSETQRNKGNFPGRFSGRQFSNSRSEMNVSTLELGDSALYLCASSRQGGNSEAFFGQGTRLTVV.